These T cell receptor beta chains were read from a single sample in a study of T cell responses to AZD1222 COVID-19 vaccine. Only in-frame clones appear in the TCRdb table, and some are missing; sequencing was by immunoSEQ multiplex PCR. This sample yields 100,000 to 150,000 clones, of which 92% are seen a single time; about 1.1% belongs to the top ten. The sample in question was peripheral blood, obtained 28 days after the second AZD1222 dose. The receptors shown here come from an adult who received the AZD1222 COVID-19 vaccine. Each CDR3 is given with its conserved first and last residue. Each record gives: J gene, clone size, D gene, V gene, CDR3 protein, CDR3 DNA. D genes are given only for firm matches. The size entry is marked missing in some rows and otherwise reads once, few, many or a size class.

>TRBJ2-7|NA|NA|TRBV27
CASSLQDYGVEQYF
TGTGCCAGCAGTTTACAGGACTACGGGGTCGAGCAGTACTTC
>TRBJ2-1|NA|NA|TRBV27
CASSQAGRNEQFF
TGTGCCAGCAGTCAGGCAGGGAGGAATGAGCAGTTCTTC
>TRBJ2-1|few|TRBD2|TRBV24-1
CATSDSGGGSYNEQFF
TGTGCCACCAGTGATTCCGGCGGGGGGTCTTACAATGAGCAGTTCTTC
>TRBJ2-7|NA|NA|TRBV21-1
CASQNYEQYF
TGTGCCAGCCAAAACTACGAGCAGTACTTC
>TRBJ1-2|NA|NA|TRBV3-1/TRBV3-2
CASSPRVGTLYGYTF
TGTGCCAGCAGCCCGCGTGTGGGTACCCTTTATGGCTACACCTTC
>TRBJ2-1|NA|NA|TRBV20-1
CSASVSFLYNEQFF
TGCAGTGCTAGTGTCTCCTTCCTCTACAATGAGCAGTTCTTC
>TRBJ1-1|NA|NA|TRBV19
CASYRGAGKSEAFF
TGTGCCAGTTATAGAGGGGCCGGGAAGTCTGAAGCTTTCTTT
>TRBJ1-2|NA|NA|TRBV30
CAWNRGGDGYTF
TGTGCCTGGAATCGGGGAGGGGATGGCTACACCTTC
>TRBJ2-5|NA|NA|TRBV30
CAWSVQTGTFQETQYF
TGTGCCTGGAGTGTACAAACCGGGACGTTTCAAGAGACCCAGTACTTC
>TRBJ2-3|NA|NA|TRBV27
CASSYGGPTDTQYF
TGTGCCAGCAGTTACGGGGGGCCCACAGATACGCAGTATTTT
>TRBJ2-1|NA|NA|TRBV5-1
CASSLDGTLYNEQFF
TGCGCCAGCAGCTTGGACGGGACACTTTACAATGAGCAGTTCTTC
>TRBJ2-7|NA|NA|TRBV27
CASSQGTYSYEQYF
TGTGCCAGCAGTCAGGGGACCTACTCCTACGAGCAGTACTTC
>TRBJ1-1|few|TRBD1|TRBV6-5
CASSYRQGFTEAFF
TGTGCCAGCAGTTACAGACAGGGGTTCACTGAAGCTTTCTTT
>TRBJ1-2|NA|NA|TRBV21-1
CASSTRPSDEGYTF
TGTGCCAGCAGCACCCGACCCAGCGACGAGGGCTACACCTTC
>TRBJ2-7|NA|NA|TRBV27
CASSFSVGPYEQYF
TGTGCCAGCAGTTTTAGCGTGGGGCCCTACGAGCAGTACTTC
>TRBJ2-2|NA|NA|TRBV7-2
CASSLGSNTGELFF
TGTGCCAGCAGCTTAGGGTCGAACACCGGGGAGCTGTTTTTT
>TRBJ2-1|NA|NA|TRBV7-2
CASIPRDIYNEQFF
TGTGCCAGCATCCCCCGTGACATTTACAATGAGCAGTTCTTC
>TRBJ1-6|NA|NA|TRBV6-1
CASSEAGGSPGSPLHF
TGTGCCAGCAGTGAAGCGGGAGGAAGCCCGGGGTCACCCCTCCACTTT
>TRBJ2-6|few|TRBD2|TRBV4-1
CASSGGKRIAGDSGANVLTF
TGCGCCAGCAGCGGGGGGAAGAGGATAGCGGGTGACTCTGGGGCCAACGTCCTGACTTTC
>TRBJ1-1|NA|NA|TRBV28
CASSLSAGYTEAFF
TGTGCCAGCAGTTTATCGGCAGGGTACACTGAAGCTTTCTTT
>TRBJ1-5|NA|NA|TRBV6-5
CASRSGTPSNQPQHF
TGTGCCAGCCGATCCGGGACACCTAGCAATCAGCCCCAGCATTTT
>TRBJ1-1|NA|NA|TRBV6-2/TRBV6-3
CASSSPAGANTEAFF
TGTGCCAGCAGTTCGCCCGCAGGGGCGAACACTGAAGCTTTCTTT
>TRBJ1-5|NA|NA|TRBV12-5
CASGLGGTQPQHF
TGTGCTAGTGGTTTAGGGGGGACCCAGCCCCAGCATTTT
>TRBJ1-1|NA|TRBD1|TRBV30
CAWSEQGAEAFF
TGTGCCTGGAGTGAACAGGGGGCTGAAGCTTTCTTT
>TRBJ2-5|NA|TRBD2|TRBV9
CASSVVTGGQETQYF
TGTGCCAGCAGCGTAGTAACGGGGGGCCAAGAGACCCAGTACTTC
>TRBJ2-7|NA|TRBD2|TRBV7-8
CASSRTSSYEQYF
TGTGCCAGCAGCCGGACTAGCTCCTACGAGCAGTACTTC
>TRBJ1-4|once|TRBD1|TRBV5-1
CASSSNPGQANQKLFF
TGCGCCAGCAGCTCGAATCCCGGACAGGCGAATCAAAAACTGTTTTTT
>TRBJ2-1|NA|TRBD2|TRBV27
CASSLSRTSGRVTEQFF
TGTGCCAGCAGTTTATCGCGGACTAGCGGGAGGGTTACTGAGCAGTTCTTC
>TRBJ1-5|NA|NA|TRBV30
CAWSREYSNQPQHF
TGTGCCTGGAGTCGCGAATATAGCAATCAGCCCCAGCATTTT
>TRBJ1-3|NA|NA|TRBV3-1/TRBV3-2
CASSWHRKSAGNTIYF
TGTGCCAGCTCCTGGCACAGGAAAAGTGCTGGAAACACCATATATTTT
>TRBJ1-1|NA|NA|TRBV18
CASSPSVFLNTEAFF
TGTGCCAGCTCACCATCCGTTTTCTTGAACACTGAAGCTTTCTTT
>TRBJ2-3|NA|NA|TRBV7-2
CASRPGSTDTQYF
TGTGCCAGCAGGCCCGGGAGCACAGATACGCAGTATTTT
>TRBJ1-2|NA|NA|TRBV6-5
CASSYSWDNYGYTF
TGTGCCAGCAGTTACTCGTGGGACAACTATGGCTACACCTTC
>TRBJ2-1|NA|TRBD2|TRBV6-6
CASSYSGGVSYNEQFF
TGTGCCAGCAGTTACTCGGGGGGGGTATCCTACAATGAGCAGTTCTTC
>TRBJ1-1|NA|NA|TRBV5-1
CASSEQGLSHTEAFF
TGCGCCAGCAGCGAACAGGGACTCAGTCACACTGAAGCTTTCTTT
>TRBJ2-7|NA|NA|TRBV4-2
CASSQEVGDEQYF
TGTGCCAGCAGCCAAGAGGTAGGGGACGAGCAGTACTTC
>TRBJ1-2|NA|NA|TRBV12-3/TRBV12-4
CASSLESLGGYTF
TGTGCCAGCAGTTTAGAGTCCTTAGGGGGCTACACCTTC
>TRBJ2-7|once|NA|TRBV28
CASSLSTPYEQYF
TGTGCCAGCAGTCTGAGTACCCCCTACGAGCAGTACTTC
>TRBJ2-7|NA|TRBD2|TRBV11-2
CASSLPGLAGERYF
TGTGCCAGCAGCTTACCGGGACTAGCGGGAGAGCGGTACTTC
>TRBJ2-7|NA|TRBD2|TRBV11-2
CASSRTSGGAHEQYF
TGTGCCAGCAGCCGGACTAGCGGGGGGGCCCACGAGCAGTACTTC
>TRBJ1-2|NA|NA|TRBV28
CASRPPGGGNYGYTF
TGTGCCAGCAGACCCCCGGGGGGGGGCAACTATGGCTACACCTTC